Following are 31 T cell receptor beta chains from one sample sequenced in a study of blood T cell repertoires in COVID-19. Generated by immunoSEQ multiplex PCR, the TCRdb table keeps only in-frame clones and is missing some. The sample has a few hundred thousand clones, 75% to 85% seen once. Sequences were obtained from peripheral blood. The receptors here all came from a woman aged 40 to 55 who had recovered from COVID-19.

The chain carries TRBV18 and TRBJ1-1; D is perhaps TRBD1 (6 bases). From germline, CDR1 is KGHSH and CDR2 LQKENI. The CDR3 consists of 15 residues. Trimming took 3 bases from V and 4 from J, leaving 15 bases between them. The chain's CDR3 is CASSPRGGEGTEAFF. The DNA of the CDR3 is TGTGCCAGCTCACCGCGAGGGGGTGAGGGCACTGAAGCTTTCTTT.

The chain employs TRBV9 and TRBJ2-1; 8 bases agree with TRBD1. This CDR3 has 17 amino acids. The trim removed 3 bases at V and 5 bases at J, leaving 13 bases unmatched. Germline V lookup: CDR1 SGDLS, CDR2 YYNGEE. This CDR3 is CASSAGRTGYGDNEQFF. The CDR3 DNA reads TGTGCCAGCAGCGCTGGACGGACAGGGTACGGGGACAATGAGCAGTTCTTC. Together with reference TRBV9 and TRBJ2-1, the CDR3 gives the full variable domain: DSGVTQTPKHLITATGQRVTLRCSPRSGDLSVYWYQQSLDQGLQFLIQYYNGEERAKGNILERFSAQQFPDLHSELNLSSLELGDSALYFCASSAGRTGYGDNEQFFGPGTRLTVL.

The rearrangement uses TRBV10-3 and TRBJ2-7; 9 nucleotides align to TRBD2. The CDR3 covers 14 residues. V was pared by 3 bases and J by 5 bases, with 5 bases of the junction left unmatched. Germline CDR1 ENHRY, CDR2 SYGVKD. CDR3 protein: CAISDSSGVNEQYF. CDR3 DNA sequence: TGTGCCATCAGTGACTCTAGCGGGGTTAACGAGCAGTACTTC.

The chain is built from TRBV10-2 and TRBJ1-2; D remains unclear. The CDR3 spans 12 residues. CDR1 and CDR2 (germline): WSHSY, SAAADI. Trimming pared 4 bases from V and 8 bases from J, leaving 11 bases between. The DNA of the CDR3 is TGCGCCAGCAGTGCGCCCGGGAACGGCTACACCTTC. Protein product: CASSAPGNGYTF.

V gene TRBV7-9 combines with J gene TRBJ2-2; 7 bases map to TRBD1. Germline loops: CDR1 SEHNR, CDR2 FQNEAQ (reference sequence). The CDR3 runs to 16 residues. V lost 4 bases, J lost 4 bases, and 9 bases stayed unmatched. The CDR3 DNA follows: TGTGCCAGCAGCTCGCGGAACAGGGGCCGCACCGGGGAGCTGTTTTTT. Translated, it gives CASSSRNRGRTGELFF.

The CDR3 is CASSEEGQANTEAFF. CDR3 DNA: TGTGCCAGCAGTGAGGAGGGACAGGCCAACACTGAAGCTTTCTTT. This chain uses TRBV2 with TRBJ1-1, with 8 bases matching TRBD1. Unmatched junction bases numbered 5, after V lost 3 bases and J lost 2 bases. The germline gives CDR1 SNHLY, CDR2 FYNNEI. The CDR3 has 15 amino acids.

This clone was recorded a few times. In DNA, the CDR3 is TGCGCCAGCAGCCAAGAATTCAGGCCGAACACTGAAGCTTTCTTT. Its protein is CASSQEFRPNTEAFF. This sequence joins TRBV4-3 and TRBJ1-1; no firm D call. CDR1 and CDR2 (germline): LGHNA, YSLEER. The CDR3 totals 15 residues. V was cut by 0 bases and J by 1 base, with 9 bases left in between.

This chain connects TRBV9 to TRBJ1-6; TRBD1 matches at 7 bases. The germline V gene encodes CDR1 SGDLS and CDR2 YYNGEE. CDR3 length: 21 amino acids. Unmatched junction bases numbered 19, after V lost 4 bases and J lost 0 bases. The CDR3 coding sequence is TGTGCCAGCAGCCCCCATACGTCCGGGACAGCGAAGAGCTCCTATAATTCACCCCTCCACTTT. Translation gives CASSPHTSGTAKSSYNSPLHF. Looking up the rest from reference TRBV9 and TRBJ1-6 gives the full variable domain: DSGVTQTPKHLITATGQRVTLRCSPRSGDLSVYWYQQSLDQGLQFLIQYYNGEERAKGNILERFSAQQFPDLHSELNLSSLELGDSALYFCASSPHTSGTAKSSYNSPLHFGNGTRLTVT.

The J gene is TRBJ2-7, the V gene TRBV23-1; 11 nucleotides align to TRBD2. TRBV23-1 is given ORF status, its function remaining uncertain. V trimming: 2 bases; J trimming: 5 bases; junction bases outside the gene matches: 8. The CDR3 consists of 16 residues. For the CDR3, the DNA is TGCGCCAGCAGTCAAATAGCGGGGGGGCAGTGCCACGAGCAGTACTTC. It yields the protein CASSQIAGGQCHEQYF.

The chain combines TRBV7-9 with TRBJ1-2, with D possibly TRBD1 on 6 matching bases. The germline gives CDR1 SEHNR, CDR2 FQNEAQ (reference sequence). Trimming removed 3 bases from V and 8 bases from J, with 10 bases in between. This CDR3 spans 12 amino acids. The CDR3 spells CASSLDSRGYTF. As DNA, the CDR3 is TGTGCCAGCAGCTTGGACAGCAGGGGCTACACCTTC. The variable domain in full, completed from reference TRBV7-9 and TRBJ1-2, reads DTGVSQNPRHKITKRGQNVTFRCDPISEHNRLYWYRQTLGQGPEFLTYFQNEAQLEKSRLLSDRFSAERPKGSFSTLEIQRTEQGDSAMYLCASSLDSRGYTFGSGTRLTVV.

The J gene is TRBJ1-2, the V gene TRBV4-3; weak D call: TRBD1 (6 bases). CDR3 size: 14 residues. Germline V gene data show CDR1 as LGHNA and CDR2 as YSLEER. The ends were cut back, 4 bases at V and 4 bases at J, with 13 bases in the middle. The CDR3 is CASSPRQVGYGYTF. For the CDR3, the DNA is TGCGCCAGCAGCCCCAGACAGGTGGGCTATGGCTACACCTTC.

This CDR3 reads CASSYWEGRGYTF. The DNA of the CDR3 is TGTGCCAGCAGTTATTGGGAGGGTCGCGGCTACACCTTC. This chain joins TRBV6-2 or TRBV6-3 and TRBJ1-2; D not certain. V lost 3 bases, J lost 8 bases, and 13 bases lay in between. The germline V gene encodes CDR1 MNHEY and CDR2 SVGEGT. The CDR3 extends over 13 amino acids.

This clone came up a few times. The chain links TRBV9 to TRBJ2-3; 10 nucleotides agree with TRBD1. CDR1 and CDR2 (germline): SGDLS, YYNGEE. With 0 bases clipped from V and 3 bases from J, the junction kept 10 bases outside the gene matches. The CDR3 is 18 residues long. The chain's CDR3 is CASSVAGTGAGLTDTQYF. CDR3 nucleotide sequence: TGTGCCAGCAGCGTAGCCGGGACAGGGGCAGGTTTGACAGATACGCAGTATTTT.

This chain links TRBV27 with TRBJ1-1; D might be TRBD1 (6 bases). This CDR3 spans 13 amino acids. V was pared by 5 bases and J by 7 bases, with 14 bases between. CDR1 and CDR2 from the germline V gene are MNHEY and SMNVEV (reference sequence). In DNA form, the CDR3 reads TGTGCCAGCAGTGTTAGTGTGACAGGTGAAGCTTTCTTT. Its translation: CASSVSVTGEAFF.

The chain carries TRBV30 and TRBJ2-1; TRBD1 agrees at 7 bases. Trimming took 5 bases from V and 5 from J; bases not matched to a gene: 3. The CDR3 spans 12 residues. The germline V gene encodes CDR1 GTSNPN and CDR2 SVGIG (reference sequence). DNA of the CDR3: TGTGCCTGGCGCCAGGGGGACAATGAGCAGTTCTTC. It is translated as CAWRQGDNEQFF.

V gene TRBV12-3 or TRBV12-4 combines with J gene TRBJ2-2, with unresolved D. Trimming removed 6 bases at V and 0 bases at J, with 2 bases between. This CDR3 comprises 12 residues. The CDR3 sequence is CASSSNTGELFF. The CDR3 coding sequence is TGTGCCAGCAGCTCGAACACCGGGGAGCTGTTTTTT.

About this clone itself: The same CDR3 arises from other DNA sequences in this sample as well. The J gene is TRBJ2-3, the V gene TRBV19, with no clear D. Per germline, CDR1 LNHDA and CDR2 SQIVND (reference sequence). This CDR3 region has 14 residues. The V end lost 0 bases, the J end lost 2 bases, and 6 bases lay between the germline ends. The CDR3 sequence is CASSIDRATDTQYF. CDR3 coding DNA: TGTGCCAGTAGTATAGATAGAGCCACAGATACGCAGTATTTT.

The chain is built from TRBV7-9 and TRBJ1-2; 9 bases map to TRBD1. From germline, CDR1 is SEHNR and CDR2 FQNEAQ (reference sequence). The ends lost 5 bases at V and 6 bases at J; junction bases unmatched: 7. The CDR3 extends over 14 amino acids. CDR3: CASSIRTGVNGYTF. CDR3 DNA sequence: TGTGCCAGCAGCATTAGGACAGGGGTGAATGGCTACACCTTC.

CDR3 nucleotides: TGTGCCAGCAGGTTGGCGGGGTTGGGGTACGAGCAGTACTTC. This encodes CASRLAGLGYEQYF. The chain carries TRBV6-5 and TRBJ2-7; D perhaps matches TRBD2 (6 bases). The CDR3 consists of 14 residues. Germline V gene lookup returns CDR1 MNHEY and CDR2 SVGAGI. V lost 6 bases to trimming and J lost 4 bases, with 16 bases between them.

The chain couples TRBV15 to TRBJ2-1; maybe TRBD1 (5 bases). The V end lost 0 bases, the J end lost 2 bases, and 8 bases lay between the germline ends. This CDR3 has 15 residues. The germline CDR1 and CDR2 sequences are LNHNV and YYDKDF (reference sequence). In nucleotides, the CDR3 is TGTGCCACCAGCAGAGACCAGGGTACCTACAATGAGCAGTTCTTC. It yields the protein CATSRDQGTYNEQFF.

The V call is TRBV27, the J call TRBJ1-6, with 7 bases aligning to TRBD1. In germline, CDR1 is MNHEY, CDR2 SMNVEV (reference sequence). The V gene end was trimmed by 5 bases and the J gene end by 8 bases; junction bases not matched to a gene: 12. There are 16 residues in the CDR3. CDR3 amino acids: CASSLKPWTGDSPLHF. The CDR3, as DNA: TGTGCCAGCAGTCTGAAACCTTGGACAGGCGATTCACCCCTCCACTTT.

V gene TRBV7-8 combines with J gene TRBJ1-2; 9 nucleotides agree with TRBD1. V lost 6 bases to trimming and J lost 9 bases; unmatched junction nucleotides: 14. Germline V gene sequence: CDR1 SGHVS, CDR2 FQNEAQ. The length of the CDR3 is 15 residues. This chain's CDR3 is CASRRSPGQGNRYTF. CDR3 coding DNA: TGTGCCAGCAGACGTTCTCCGGGACAGGGTAATCGCTACACCTTC.

V usage is TRBV7-9 and J usage is TRBJ2-1; tentative D call: TRBD2 (6 bases). V was cut by 10 bases and J by 8 bases, with 18 bases left in between. The CDR3 spans 13 residues. Per germline, CDR1 SEHNR and CDR2 FQNEAQ (reference sequence). The CDR3 bases are TGTGCCACCACCAGAAGCGGGTCTGATGAGCAGTTCTTC. This codes for CATTRSGSDEQFF. Combining the CDR3 with reference TRBV7-9 and TRBJ2-1 gives the whole variable domain DTGVSQNPRHKITKRGQNVTFRCDPISEHNRLYWYRQTLGQGPEFLTYFQNEAQLEKSRLLSDRFSAERPKGSFSTLEIQRTEQGDSAMYLCATTRSGSDEQFFGPGTRLTVL.

The chain combines TRBV11-3 with TRBJ2-2; tentatively, D is TRBD2 (5 bases). V lost 5 bases and J lost 1, with 20 bases in between. This CDR3 spans 18 amino acids. The germline CDR1 and CDR2 sequences are SGHNT and YENEEA. The CDR3 bases are TGTGCCAGCAGCGCGAATTACGGACTCTTCGGGAACACCGGGGAGCTGTTTTTT. Amino acids: CASSANYGLFGNTGELFF.

This clone was observed a handful of times. This chain uses TRBV5-5 with TRBJ2-5; maybe TRBD2 (6 bases). The CDR3 sequence is 14 residues long. Trimming shortened V by 2 bases and J by 7 bases, and 15 bases separated the two germline ends. The germline CDR1 and CDR2 sequences are SGHKS and YYEKEE (reference sequence). CDR3 protein: CASSLRLAEGTQYF. In nucleotides, the CDR3 is TGTGCCAGCAGCTTAAGACTGGCGGAGGGGACCCAGTACTTC.

The chain uses TRBV5-1 and TRBJ2-7; D gene uncertain. CDR3 length equals 15 residues. Trimming removed 6 bases at V and 3 bases at J, with 19 bases between. Germline V CDR1 and CDR2: SGHRS, YFSETQ. CDR3 amino acids: CASKSALASFYEQYF. The CDR3 coding sequence is TGCGCCAGCAAATCGGCCTTAGCCTCCTTCTACGAGCAGTACTTC. Full variable domain (missing parts from reference TRBV5-1 and TRBJ2-7): KAGVTQTPRYLIKTRGQQVTLSCSPISGHRSVSWYQQTPGQGLQFLFEYFSETQRNKGNFPGRFSGRQFSNSRSEMNVSTLELGDSALYLCASKSALASFYEQYFGPGTRLTVT.

The rearrangement joins TRBV11-3 to TRBJ2-2; 11 bases fit TRBD2. Looked up from germline, CDR1 is SGHNT and CDR2 is YENEEA. V shed 4 bases, J shed 4 bases, and the junction held 5 bases outside the gene matches. The CDR3 has 16 residues. Here the CDR3 reads CASSSNLAGGTGELFF. The CDR3, as DNA: TGTGCCAGCAGCTCCAACCTAGCGGGGGGCACCGGGGAGCTGTTTTTT.

This clone appeared a single time. This chain connects TRBV13 to TRBJ1-6, with D perhaps TRBD1 (5 bases). Germline lookup yields CDR1 PRHDT and CDR2 FYEKMQ (reference sequence). This CDR3 has 16 residues. Trimming stripped 6 bases from V and 1 base from J, with 13 bases between. CDR3 bases: TGTGCCAGCAGTCCCACCGGGGGGTCCTATAATTCACCCCTCCACTTT. This sequence encodes CASSPTGGSYNSPLHF.

This chain connects TRBV6-1 to TRBJ1-2, with 7 bases fitting TRBD1. From germline, CDR1 is MNHNS and CDR2 SASEGT. The CDR3 length is 14 residues. The junction had 5 bases not matched to a gene; V was cut back by 1 base and J by 6 bases. CDR3 in DNA: TGTGCCAGCAGTGAAGGAACAGGGGTGGATGGCTACACCTTC. Translating it yields CASSEGTGVDGYTF.

This clone was detected only a few times. The gene calls are TRBV28 and TRBJ1-1; D perhaps matches TRBD1 (5 bases). The CDR3 extends over 13 amino acids. V lost 9 bases, J lost 1 base, and 12 bases lay in between. Germline CDR1 and CDR2: MDHEN and SYDVKM. Here the CDR3 reads CASLVGENTEAFF. DNA for the CDR3: TGTGCCAGTCTAGTAGGGGAGAACACTGAAGCTTTCTTT.

This clone was seen only once. J is TRBJ2-7 and V is TRBV19; maybe TRBD2 (6 bases). V gave up 8 bases and J gave up 6 bases, with 23 bases separating them. Germline assignment: CDR1 LNHDA and CDR2 SQIVND (reference sequence). The CDR3 is made up of 15 amino acids. The CDR3 nucleotides are TGTGCCAGTGGGGGGACGGGATCCTTCGCGTCCGAGCAGTACTTC. Amino acid sequence: CASGGTGSFASEQYF.